Given below is one TCR beta chain in context. V was shortened by 6 bases and J by 3 bases, with 13 bases between the two germline ends. Germline CDR1 is SGHRS and CDR2 is YFSETQ. This CDR3 is 13 amino acids long. Method: immunoSEQ multiplex PCR; TCRdb's copy keeps in-frame clones and lacks some. Of about 2 million clones listed, approximately 95% were seen once; the top ten hold around 0.13%. The sample is drawn from a study of shared clonotypes between healthy human individuals. The sequence derives from a young man in good health. Source material: naive CD4+ T cells sorted from blood. The subset denotes: CD45RA+ positively selected. The V call is TRBV5-1, the J call TRBJ2-7; either TRBD1 or TRBD2 may fit D (5 bases each). The CDR3 DNA sequence: TGCGCCAGCACCAGGGACCAAAACTACGAGCAGTACTTC. Encoded protein: CASTRDQNYEQYF.